This T cell receptor beta chain was identified in a study of blood T cells in healthy people across ages. Overall study context: About one barcoded beta molecule per two T cells came from capture by template switching. The study's findings and limits: Conclusively comparing naive with antigen-experienced cells was impossible with unsorted PBMCs.

Concerning this clonotype: The antigen is not known.

A second PCR, run for 7 to 11 cycles, used a sample-barcoded 5' primer plus a J-beta primer mix. Sequencing recovered at least 2.5 million CDR3-containing paired-end reads from each sample. TCRdb re-derived calls from the 5' RACE reads in MiXCR, one entry per CDR3 protein. The profile shows hundreds of thousands of distinct CDR3 sequences, approximately 49% of them singletons. The clonotype was recovered from a woman in her sixties or seventies in good health. Sequencing was performed on blood.

The CDR3 is CSVTGTGPNYGYTF. DNA for the CDR3: TGCAGCGTCACCGGGACAGGGCCTAACTATGGCTACACCTTC. This chain connects TRBV29-1 to TRBJ1-2; 9 nucleotides line up with TRBD1. CDR1 and CDR2 (germline): SQVTM, ANQGSEA. Trimming removed 6 bases from V and 0 bases from J; junction bases left unmatched: 5. The CDR3 length is 14 residues.